Below are 8 T cell receptor beta chains sequenced from a single sample in a study of post-analysis software for immune sequencing data. The study, taken as a whole, reports: Patients had higher frequencies than controls of four to six TRBV segments, including TRBV5-6, TRBV5-1 and TRBV20-1.

Their target antigens are unknown. Unique molecular identifiers were built into the TCR beta cDNA libraries. One entry per CDR3 protein results from TCRdb running MiXCR on the PCR reads. Seen here are about 540,000 distinct CDR3 sequences, around 36% observed once, and the top ten hold approximately 6%. The sample consisted of blood. All receptors come from a girl aged 2 to 17 with multiple sclerosis.

The chain joins TRBV6-6 to TRBJ1-2; TRBD1 agrees at 10 bases. Germline V gene data show CDR1 as MNHNY and CDR2 as SVGAGI (reference sequence). V lost 7 bases to trimming and J lost 2 bases; unmatched junction nucleotides: 7. The CDR3 is 15 residues long. This CDR3 reads CASNTDRGLNYGYTF. CDR3 DNA: TGTGCCAGCAACACCGACAGGGGGCTAAACTATGGCTACACCTTC.

This chain links TRBV20-1 with TRBJ2-1, with 7 nucleotides matching TRBD2. Germline V gives CDR1 DFQATT, CDR2 SNEGSKA (reference sequence). Trimming at V came to 1 base and at J to 3 bases, leaving 9 bases not matched to a gene. The CDR3 is made up of 16 amino acids. CDR3 DNA: TGCAGTGCTAGAGTCTTCTTGGGGGGGGGCTACAATGAGCAGTTCTTC. Amino acids: CSARVFLGGGYNEQFF.

The chain uses TRBV25-1 and TRBJ1-2; D might be TRBD1 (6 bases). The CDR3 spans 14 residues. Germline V gene lookup returns CDR1 MGHDK and CDR2 SYGVNS. The germline V and J ends were trimmed by 2 bases and 4 bases, with 11 bases remaining between them. DNA of the CDR3: TGTGCCAGCAGTGAACCAGGACAGCTCTATGGCTACACCTTC. Protein: CASSEPGQLYGYTF.

V gene TRBV7-9 combines with J gene TRBJ2-3, with D tentatively TRBD1 (5 bases). Germline V gene sequence: CDR1 SEHNR, CDR2 FQNEAQ (reference sequence). The V end lost 1 base, the J end lost 1 base, and 21 bases lay between the germline ends. The CDR3 loop spans 19 amino acids. CDR3 DNA sequence: TGTGCCAGCAGCTTAGAAGGTTTTGCAGGGCCCTCAGGCACAGATACGCAGTATTTT. This encodes CASSLEGFAGPSGTDTQYF.

This clonotype was counted only a few times. The rearrangement uses TRBV12-3 or TRBV12-4 and TRBJ2-3, with D perhaps TRBD1 (5 bases). Trimming took off 6 bases at V and 2 bases at J, with 12 bases between the two ends. The CDR3 is 14 residues long. The CDR3 coding sequence is TGTGCCAGCAGCGATCCGACAGACACAGATACGCAGTATTTT. It yields the protein CASSDPTDTDTQYF.

The chain has TRBV4-2 and TRBJ1-1, with D uncertain. V gave up 1 base and J gave up 8 bases, with 8 bases separating them. This CDR3 spans 12 amino acids. Germline V lookup: CDR1 LGHNA, CDR2 YNFKEQ. In DNA form, the CDR3 reads TGTGCCAGCAGCCAAGTTGGGCAGGAAGCTTTCTTT. Amino acids: CASSQVGQEAFF.

The J gene is TRBJ2-4, the V gene TRBV13, with D possibly matching TRBD1 (5 bases). The DNA end favors TRBJ2-7, so the J call may be wrong. In germline, CDR1 is PRHDT, CDR2 FYEKMQ (reference sequence). The CDR3 covers 13 residues. The CDR3 DNA reads as TGTGCCAGCAGCTTTTCAGGGTGGAACGAGCAGTACTTC. Translating gives CASSFSGWNEQYF.

This clonotype was picked up one time. The chain links TRBV5-6 to TRBJ1-1; D call uncertain. V was cut by 7 bases and J by 6 bases, with 13 bases left in between. This CDR3 spans 12 amino acids. Germline-derived CDR1 and CDR2 are SGHDT and YYEEEE. In DNA, the CDR3 is TGTGCCAGCGCGGATGGGAGGGCTGAAGCTTTCTTT. Translated, it gives CASADGRAEAFF. Filled out from reference TRBV5-6 and TRBJ1-1, the complete variable domain reads DAGVTQSPTHLIKTRGQQVTLRCSPKSGHDTVSWYQQALGQGPQFIFQYYEEEERQRGNFPDRFSGHQFPNYSSELNVNALLLGDSALYLCASADGRAEAFFGQGTRLTVV.